This T cell receptor beta chain was found in a study of T cell responses to AZD1222 COVID-19 vaccine. Study-wide findings and caveats: In a largely white British group with more females than males, clonal diversity was possibly underestimated. Unmutated variant regions reportedly attract nearly half of all spike-specific TCRs. Recipients of two AZD1222 doses showed rising Spike-specific TCR breadth and depth. Samples come after the peak T cell response, not at day 14.

The CDR3 runs 14 residues. Germline V gives CDR1 SGHVS, CDR2 FQNEAQ. V was clipped by 1 base and J by 8 bases, with 13 bases between them. This table comes from immunoSEQ multiplex PCR, and its TCRdb copy is limited to in-frame clones, with some not included. The table shows some 200,000 clones, with roughly nine tenths occurring only once. As to this clone: No antigen is known for it.

The specimen was peripheral blood, collected 28 days after the second AZD1222 dose. The J gene is TRBJ2-3, the V gene TRBV7-8; D uncertain. This clonotype was obtained from an adult who received the AZD1222 COVID-19 vaccine. The CDR3: CASSLDTDVGTQYF. The DNA of the CDR3 is TGTGCCAGCAGCTTAGACACTGACGTAGGTACGCAGTATTTT.